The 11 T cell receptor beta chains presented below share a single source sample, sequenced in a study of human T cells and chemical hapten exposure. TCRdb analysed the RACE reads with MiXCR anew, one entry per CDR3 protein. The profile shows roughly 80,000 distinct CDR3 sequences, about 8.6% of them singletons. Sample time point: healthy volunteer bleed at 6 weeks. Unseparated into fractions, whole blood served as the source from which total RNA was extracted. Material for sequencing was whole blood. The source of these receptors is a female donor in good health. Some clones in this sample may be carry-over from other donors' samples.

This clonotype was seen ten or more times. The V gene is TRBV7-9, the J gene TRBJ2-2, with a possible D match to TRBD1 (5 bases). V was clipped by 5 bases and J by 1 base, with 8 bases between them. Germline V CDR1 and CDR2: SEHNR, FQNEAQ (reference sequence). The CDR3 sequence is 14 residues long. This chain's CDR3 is CASSRDRNTGELFF. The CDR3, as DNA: TGTGCCAGCAGCCGCGACAGGAACACCGGGGAGCTGTTTTTT. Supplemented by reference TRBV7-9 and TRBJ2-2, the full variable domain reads DTGVSQNPRHKITKRGQNVTFRCDPISEHNRLYWYRQTLGQGPEFLTYFQNEAQLEKSRLLSDRFSAERPKGSFSTLEIQRTEQGDSAMYLCASSRDRNTGELFFGEGSRLTVL.

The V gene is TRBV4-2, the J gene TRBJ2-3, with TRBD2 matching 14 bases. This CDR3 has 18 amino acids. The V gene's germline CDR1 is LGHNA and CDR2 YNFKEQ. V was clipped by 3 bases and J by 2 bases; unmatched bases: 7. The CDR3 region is CASSHDGLAGGTTDTQYF. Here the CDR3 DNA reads TGTGCCAGCAGCCACGACGGACTAGCGGGGGGTACCACAGATACGCAGTATTTT.

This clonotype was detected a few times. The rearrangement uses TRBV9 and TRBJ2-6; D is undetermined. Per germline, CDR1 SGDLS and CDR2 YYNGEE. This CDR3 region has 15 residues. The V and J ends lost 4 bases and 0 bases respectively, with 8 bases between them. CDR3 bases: TGTGCCAGCAGCCCCGTTCGCTCTGGGGCCAACGTCCTGACTTTC. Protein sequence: CASSPVRSGANVLTF.

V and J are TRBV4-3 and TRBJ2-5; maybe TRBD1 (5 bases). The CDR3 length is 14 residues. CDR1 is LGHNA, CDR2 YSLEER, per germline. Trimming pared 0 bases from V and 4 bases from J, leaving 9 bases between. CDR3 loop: CASSQDQGSETQYF. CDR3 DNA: TGCGCCAGCAGCCAAGATCAGGGATCAGAGACCCAGTACTTC.

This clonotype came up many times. CDR3 sequence reads: CSASKGFEAEAFF. The CDR3 DNA reads TGCAGTGCTAGCAAGGGGTTCGAGGCTGAAGCTTTCTTT. The V and J genes are TRBV20-1 and TRBJ1-1; weak D call: TRBD1 (5 bases). Between the trimmed V and J ends, which lost 3 bases and 6 bases, there was a span of 14 bases. The CDR3 runs to 13 residues. Germline CDR1 reads DFQATT; CDR2 reads SNEGSKA (reference sequence).

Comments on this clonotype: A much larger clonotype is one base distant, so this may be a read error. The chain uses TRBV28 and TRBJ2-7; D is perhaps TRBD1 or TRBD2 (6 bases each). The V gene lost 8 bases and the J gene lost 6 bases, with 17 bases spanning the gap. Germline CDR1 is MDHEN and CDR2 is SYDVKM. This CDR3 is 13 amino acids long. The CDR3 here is CASLAGGRSEQYF. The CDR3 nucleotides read TGTGCCAGCCTGGCCGGGGGCCGCAGCGAGCAGTACTTC.

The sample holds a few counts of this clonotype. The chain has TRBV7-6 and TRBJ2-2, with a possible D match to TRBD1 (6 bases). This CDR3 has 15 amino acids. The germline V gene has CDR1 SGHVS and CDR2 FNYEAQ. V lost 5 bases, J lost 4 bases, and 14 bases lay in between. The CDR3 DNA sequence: TGTGCCAGCAGCCTCTGGGACAAGTCCACCGGGGAGCTGTTTTTT. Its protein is CASSLWDKSTGELFF.

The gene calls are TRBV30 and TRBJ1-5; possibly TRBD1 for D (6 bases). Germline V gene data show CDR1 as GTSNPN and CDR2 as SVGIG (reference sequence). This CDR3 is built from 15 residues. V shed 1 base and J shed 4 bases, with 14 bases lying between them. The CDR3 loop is CAWSETGKANQPQHF. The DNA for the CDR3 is TGTGCCTGGAGTGAAACAGGGAAGGCAAATCAGCCCCAGCATTTT.

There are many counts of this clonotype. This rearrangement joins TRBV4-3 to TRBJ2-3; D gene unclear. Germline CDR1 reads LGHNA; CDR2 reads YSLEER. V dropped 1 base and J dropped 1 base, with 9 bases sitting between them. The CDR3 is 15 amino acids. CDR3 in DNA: TGCGCCAGCAGCCAAGGGGGAAGGGGCACAGATACGCAGTATTTT. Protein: CASSQGGRGTDTQYF.

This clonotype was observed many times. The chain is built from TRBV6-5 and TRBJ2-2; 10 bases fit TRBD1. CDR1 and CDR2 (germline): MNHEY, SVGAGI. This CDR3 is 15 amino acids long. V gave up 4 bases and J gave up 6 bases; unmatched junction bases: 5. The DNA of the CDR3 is TGTGCCAGCAGTTTGGACAGGGGGACTGCCGGGGAGCTGTTTTTT. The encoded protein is CASSLDRGTAGELFF.

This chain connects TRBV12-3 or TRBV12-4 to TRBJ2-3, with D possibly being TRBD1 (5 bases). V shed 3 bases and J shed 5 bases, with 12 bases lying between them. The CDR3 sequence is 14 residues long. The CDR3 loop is CASSFGRAGDTQYF. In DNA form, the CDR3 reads TGTGCCAGCAGTTTTGGCAGGGCAGGAGATACGCAGTATTTT.